The clone carrying this T cell receptor beta chain was picked up many times. Germline assignment: CDR1 KGHSH and CDR2 LQKENI. The J segment lost 4 bases and the V segment lost 3 bases, leaving 11 bases of the junction unmatched. The CDR3 extends over 16 amino acids. The sample originates from a study of T cells in Graves' hyperthyroidism and ophthalmopathy. Amplification targeted TCR beta CDR3 regions from RNA transcripts. Carried out on the TCR CDR3, a first-round RT-PCR used the HTBI primer set. TCRdb called the multiplex PCR reads again in MiXCR, with one record for every CDR3 protein. The profile shows a few hundred thousand distinct CDR3 sequences, less than 20% of them singletons.

The sample comprised blood. The genes are TRBV18 and TRBJ2-7; TRBD1 agrees at 8 bases. This TCR derives from a woman aged 18-29 years with Graves' hyperthyroidism that later progressed to Graves' ophthalmopathy. For the CDR3, the DNA is TGTGCCAGCTCACCCCCGGCTGGACAGGGACCATACGAGCAGTACTTC. Translation: CASSPPAGQGPYEQYF.